This entry describes one T cell receptor (beta chain). The antigen is unknown. The data derive from a study of post-analysis software for immune sequencing data. General observations from the study: Normalized Chao1 diversity was significantly reduced in patients versus controls. Five TRBV segments were significantly more frequent in patients than in controls. TRBV5-6, TRBV5-1 and TRBV20-1 were among these segments.

The CDR3 loop spans 14 amino acids. Prepared TCR beta cDNA libraries contained unique molecular identifiers. TCRdb analysed the PCR reads with MiXCR anew, one entry per CDR3 protein. The sample comprises around 400,000 distinct CDR3 sequences, roughly 36% of which are singletons, and around 15% rests with the top ten. The source of this sequence is a girl aged 5 to 17 with multiple sclerosis. The chain employs TRBV12-1 and TRBJ1-2. TRBV12-1 is assigned pseudogene status. The sample taken for sequencing was blood. The DNA of the CDR3 is TGTGCCAGCAGCTACACCAGTTACCTCTATGGCTACACCTTC. This encodes CASSYTSYLYGYTF.